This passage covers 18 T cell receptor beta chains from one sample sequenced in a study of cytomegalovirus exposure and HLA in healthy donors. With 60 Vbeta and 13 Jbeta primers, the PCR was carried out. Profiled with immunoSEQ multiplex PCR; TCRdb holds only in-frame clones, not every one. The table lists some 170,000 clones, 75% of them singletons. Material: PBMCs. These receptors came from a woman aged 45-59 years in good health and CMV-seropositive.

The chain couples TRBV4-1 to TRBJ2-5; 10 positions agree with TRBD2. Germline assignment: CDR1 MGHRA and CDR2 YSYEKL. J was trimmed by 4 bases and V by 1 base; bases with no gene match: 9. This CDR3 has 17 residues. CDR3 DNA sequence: TGCGCCAGCAGCCAAGGAGAAGCGGGGGGGTGGGGAGAGACCCAGTACTTC. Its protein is CASSQGEAGGWGETQYF.

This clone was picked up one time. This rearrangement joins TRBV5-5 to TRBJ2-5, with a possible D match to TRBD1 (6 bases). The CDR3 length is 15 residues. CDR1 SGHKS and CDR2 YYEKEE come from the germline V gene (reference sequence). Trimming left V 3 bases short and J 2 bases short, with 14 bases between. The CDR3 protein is CASSWGTSVQETQYF. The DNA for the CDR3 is TGTGCCAGCAGCTGGGGGACATCCGTTCAAGAGACCCAGTACTTC.

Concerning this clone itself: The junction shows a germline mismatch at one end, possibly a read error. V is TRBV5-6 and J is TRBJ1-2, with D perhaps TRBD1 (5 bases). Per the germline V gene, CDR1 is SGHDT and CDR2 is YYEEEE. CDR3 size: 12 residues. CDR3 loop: CAGGASDGGYTF. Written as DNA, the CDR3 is TGCGCGGGCGGGGCTTCCGACGGGGGCTACACCTTC.

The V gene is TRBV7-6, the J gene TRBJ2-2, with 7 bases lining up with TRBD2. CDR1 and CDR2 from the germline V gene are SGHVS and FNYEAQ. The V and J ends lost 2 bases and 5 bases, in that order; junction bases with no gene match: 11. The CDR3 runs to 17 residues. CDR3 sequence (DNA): TGTGCCAGCAGCTTACCCTCTGGGAGGGAGGGAACCGGGGAGCTGTTTTTT. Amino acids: CASSLPSGREGTGELFF.

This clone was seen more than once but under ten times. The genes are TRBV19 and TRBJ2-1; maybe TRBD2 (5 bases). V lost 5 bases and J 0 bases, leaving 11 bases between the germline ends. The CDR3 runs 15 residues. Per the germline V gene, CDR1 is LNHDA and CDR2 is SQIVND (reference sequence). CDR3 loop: CASSPGVPSYNEQFF. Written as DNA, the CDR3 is TGTGCCAGTAGTCCCGGGGTTCCCTCCTACAATGAGCAGTTCTTC. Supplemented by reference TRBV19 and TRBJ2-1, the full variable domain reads DGGITQSPKYLFRKEGQNVTLSCEQNLNHDAMYWYRQDPGQGLRLIYYSQIVNDFQKGDIAEGYSVSREKKESFPLTVTSAQKNPTAFYLCASSPGVPSYNEQFFGPGTRLTVL.

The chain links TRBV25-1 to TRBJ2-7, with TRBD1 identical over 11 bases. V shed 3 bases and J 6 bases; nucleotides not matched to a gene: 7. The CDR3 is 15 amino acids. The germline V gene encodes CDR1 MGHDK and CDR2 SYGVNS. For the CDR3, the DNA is TGTGCCAGCAGTGACTACGGACAGGGGGCCCGCGAGCAGTACTTC. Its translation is CASSDYGQGAREQYF.

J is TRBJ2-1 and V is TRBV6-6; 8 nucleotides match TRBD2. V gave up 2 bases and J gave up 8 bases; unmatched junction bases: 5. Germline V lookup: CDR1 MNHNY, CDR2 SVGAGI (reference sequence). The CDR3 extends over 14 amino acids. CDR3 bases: TGTGCCAGCAGTTACCGGGGGGGCAGGGATGAGCAGTTCTTC. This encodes CASSYRGGRDEQFF.

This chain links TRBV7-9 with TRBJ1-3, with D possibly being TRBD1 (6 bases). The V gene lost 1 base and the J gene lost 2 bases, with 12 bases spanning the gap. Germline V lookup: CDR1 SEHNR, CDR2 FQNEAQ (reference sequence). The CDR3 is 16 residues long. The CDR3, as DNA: TGTGCCAGCAGCTTAGGGGGGCTGGTTGCTGGAAACACCATATATTTT. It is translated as CASSLGGLVAGNTIYF.

In DNA form, the CDR3 reads TGCGCCAGCAGCCAAGAAGGTAGCGGGTGGAGCAGGGGCGGGGAGCTGTTTTTT. Translation gives CASSQEGSGWSRGGELFF. This chain connects TRBV4-1 to TRBJ2-2, with TRBD2 as a possible D gene (7 bases). The CDR3 consists of 18 residues. Germline CDR1 is MGHRA and CDR2 is YSYEKL. Trimming pared 0 bases from V and 7 bases from J, leaving 21 bases between.

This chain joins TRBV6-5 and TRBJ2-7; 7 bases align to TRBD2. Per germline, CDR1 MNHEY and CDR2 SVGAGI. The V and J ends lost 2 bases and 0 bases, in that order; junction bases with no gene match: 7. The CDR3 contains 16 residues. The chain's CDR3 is CASSYPGRAGSYEQYF. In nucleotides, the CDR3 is TGTGCCAGCAGTTACCCGGGGAGGGCGGGCTCCTACGAGCAGTACTTC.

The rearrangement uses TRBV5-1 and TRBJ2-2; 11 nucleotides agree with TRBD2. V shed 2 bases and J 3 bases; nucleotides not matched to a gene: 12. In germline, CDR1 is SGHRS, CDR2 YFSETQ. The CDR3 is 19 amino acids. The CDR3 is CASSLKLAGASRDTGELFF. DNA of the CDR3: TGCGCCAGCAGCTTAAAACTAGCGGGGGCGAGTCGGGACACCGGGGAGCTGTTTTTT.

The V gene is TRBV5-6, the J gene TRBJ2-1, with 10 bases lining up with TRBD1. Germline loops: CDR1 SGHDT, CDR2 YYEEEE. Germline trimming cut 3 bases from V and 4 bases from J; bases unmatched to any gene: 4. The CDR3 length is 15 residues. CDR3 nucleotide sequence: TGTGCCAGCAGCTGGACAGGGGGGGGTTACAATGAGCAGTTCTTC. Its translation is CASSWTGGGYNEQFF.

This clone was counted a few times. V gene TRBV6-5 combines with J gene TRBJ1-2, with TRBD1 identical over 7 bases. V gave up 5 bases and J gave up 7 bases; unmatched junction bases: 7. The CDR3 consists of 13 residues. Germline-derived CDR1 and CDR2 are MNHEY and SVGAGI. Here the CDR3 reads CASSAQGIGGYTF. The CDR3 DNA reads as TGTGCCAGCAGTGCACAGGGGATCGGTGGCTACACCTTC.

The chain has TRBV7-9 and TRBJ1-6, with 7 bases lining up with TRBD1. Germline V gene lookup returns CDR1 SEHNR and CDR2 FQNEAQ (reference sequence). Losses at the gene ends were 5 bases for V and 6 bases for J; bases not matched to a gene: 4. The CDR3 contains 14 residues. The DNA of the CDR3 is TGTGCCAGCAGCCCCGGGACAGTTAATTCACCCCTCCACTTT. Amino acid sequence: CASSPGTVNSPLHF.

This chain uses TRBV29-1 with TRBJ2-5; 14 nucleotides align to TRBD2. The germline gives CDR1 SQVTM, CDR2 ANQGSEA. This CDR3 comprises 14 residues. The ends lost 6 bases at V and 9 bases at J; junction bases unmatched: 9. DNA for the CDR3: TGCAGCGTCGCGGGACTAGCGGGGGTCGGGGCCCAGTACTTC. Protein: CSVAGLAGVGAQYF.

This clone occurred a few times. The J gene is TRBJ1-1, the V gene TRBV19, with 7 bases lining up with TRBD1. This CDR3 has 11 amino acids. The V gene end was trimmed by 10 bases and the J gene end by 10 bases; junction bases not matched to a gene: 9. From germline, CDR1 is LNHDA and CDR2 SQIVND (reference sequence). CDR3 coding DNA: TGTGCCACCCGCCAGGGGGGCAGAGCTTTCTTT. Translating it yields CATRQGGRAFF.

This CDR3 is CASSLARQGAYLTF. CDR3 sequence (DNA): TGTGCCAGCAGCTTAGCCCGACAGGGGGCGTATCTCACCTTC. This chain uses TRBV7-9 with TRBJ1-2; TRBD1 aligns across 10 bases. The CDR3 has 14 residues. Trimming cost V 0 bases and J 13 bases; bases outside gene matches: 8. CDR1 and CDR2 (germline): SEHNR, FQNEAQ (reference sequence).

The CDR3 nucleotides read TGTGCCAGCAGTGCTAGCGGGGGGTATGGTGAGCAGTTCTTC. This sequence encodes CASSASGGYGEQFF. V usage is TRBV2 and J usage is TRBJ2-1; 11 nucleotides align to TRBD2. This CDR3 is 14 amino acids long. Unmatched junction bases numbered 5, after V lost 4 bases and J lost 9 bases. Germline CDR1 reads SNHLY; CDR2 reads FYNNEI.